These T cell receptor beta chains were read from a single sample in a study of cytotoxic CD8 clonotypes in ibrutinib-treated CLL. Profiled with immunoSEQ multiplex PCR; TCRdb holds only in-frame clones, not every one. Of 25,000 to 30,000 clones in the sample, roughly 57% were seen once. This sample comprised PBMCs, obtained before ibrutinib treatment. The receptors come from a human donor with chronic lymphocytic leukemia. The CDR3 runs from the conserved cysteine through the conserved F or W. Each record gives: D gene, V gene, CDR3 length, CDR3 protein. D genes are given only for firm matches.

D gene: .
V gene: TRBV15
CDR3 length: 13
CDR3 protein: CATSRDSVTEAFF

D gene: .
V gene: TRBV5-1
CDR3 length: 12
CDR3 protein: CASSPENYGYTF

D gene: .
V gene: TRBV4-1
CDR3 length: 15
CDR3 protein: CASSHSARQTYGYTF

D gene: .
V gene: TRBV6-1
CDR3 length: 12
CDR3 protein: CASSHDNYGYTF

D gene: .
V gene: TRBV27
CDR3 length: 13
CDR3 protein: CASSLRGTYEQYF

D gene: .
V gene: TRBV5-1
CDR3 length: 16
CDR3 protein: CASSFIDRPSAYEQYF

D gene: TRBD1
V gene: TRBV28
CDR3 length: 15
CDR3 protein: CASSQGPGTAEKLFF

D gene: .
V gene: TRBV28
CDR3 length: 14
CDR3 protein: CASISGTPTYEQYF

D gene: .
V gene: TRBV7-8
CDR3 length: 16
CDR3 protein: CASSLASGVGGYEQYF

D gene: .
V gene: TRBV7-2
CDR3 length: 14
CDR3 protein: CASTPSGSSNEQFF

D gene: .
V gene: TRBV5-1
CDR3 length: 14
CDR3 protein: CASSLRPLGETQYF

D gene: .
V gene: TRBV7-9
CDR3 length: 14
CDR3 protein: CASSTGRSDEKLFF

D gene: TRBD1
V gene: TRBV7-8
CDR3 length: 16
CDR3 protein: CASSSRDRGRSYGYTF

D gene: .
V gene: TRBV6-1
CDR3 length: 16
CDR3 protein: CASSEARGFGNQPQHF

D gene: .
V gene: TRBV2
CDR3 length: 14
CDR3 protein: CASTSAGARTEAFF

D gene: TRBD1
V gene: TRBV18
CDR3 length: 16
CDR3 protein: CASSPYWDRSYNEQFF

D gene: TRBD2
V gene: TRBV27
CDR3 length: 15
CDR3 protein: CASSLLGRAGGEQYF

D gene: TRBD1
V gene: TRBV6-1
CDR3 length: 15
CDR3 protein: CASSETTGTTDTQYF

D gene: .
V gene: TRBV27
CDR3 length: 14
CDR3 protein: CASSLGTSLGEQYF

D gene: TRBD1
V gene: TRBV6-4
CDR3 length: 15
CDR3 protein: CASSDPTGDAGELFF

D gene: TRBD1
V gene: TRBV28
CDR3 length: 14
CDR3 protein: CASINRGLWYGYTF

D gene: .
V gene: TRBV2
CDR3 length: 12
CDR3 protein: CASRWGTGEQYF

D gene: TRBD2
V gene: TRBV18
CDR3 length: 16
CDR3 protein: CASSPPTSVSSYEQYF

D gene: .
V gene: TRBV29-1
CDR3 length: 21
CDR3 protein: CSPDARRWVCARTPGPYEQYF

D gene: .
V gene: TRBV4-2
CDR3 length: 16
CDR3 protein: CASSQDYGGVGYGYTF

D gene: .
V gene: TRBV4-2
CDR3 length: 14
CDR3 protein: CASSQELAVNEQFF

D gene: TRBD1
V gene: TRBV5-1
CDR3 length: 15
CDR3 protein: CASSLQGAMDTEAFF

D gene: .
V gene: TRBV4-1
CDR3 length: 14
CDR3 protein: CASSPNDWGYEQYF

D gene: .
V gene: TRBV4-2
CDR3 length: 16
CDR3 protein: CASSQDRRGGADTQYF

D gene: TRBD1
V gene: TRBV7-9
CDR3 length: 15
CDR3 protein: CASSPRDRGDEKLFF

D gene: .
V gene: TRBV27
CDR3 length: 15
CDR3 protein: CASSPFYGMNTEAFF

D gene: TRBD1
V gene: TRBV27
CDR3 length: 14
CDR3 protein: CASSFGGGGEKLFF

D gene: .
V gene: TRBV2
CDR3 length: 13
CDR3 protein: CASSERGSTEAFF

D gene: .
V gene: TRBV6-5
CDR3 length: 14
CDR3 protein: CASSKTVTNTEAFF

D gene: .
V gene: TRBV19
CDR3 length: 17
CDR3 protein: CASSNPGTSKGNQPQHF

D gene: TRBD1
V gene: TRBV6-1
CDR3 length: 14
CDR3 protein: CASSEGQGAGGYTF

D gene: .
V gene: TRBV13
CDR3 length: 13
CDR3 protein: CASSLGVIPEAFF

D gene: .
V gene: TRBV7-6
CDR3 length: 17
CDR3 protein: CASSLELKGPNTGELFF

D gene: TRBD1
V gene: TRBV19
CDR3 length: 16
CDR3 protein: CASSIFPLQGTGELFF

D gene: .
V gene: TRBV15
CDR3 length: 15
CDR3 protein: CASRRRPVDTDTQYF

D gene: .
V gene: TRBV7-9
CDR3 length: 15
CDR3 protein: CASSLSNPGNTEAFF

D gene: .
V gene: TRBV4-1
CDR3 length: 19
CDR3 protein: CASSQDQGGGADGNQPQHF

D gene: .
V gene: TRBV7-2
CDR3 length: 13
CDR3 protein: CASSLTANEKLFF

D gene: .
V gene: TRBV5-1
CDR3 length: 13
CDR3 protein: CASSNGLQETQYF

D gene: .
V gene: TRBV7-6
CDR3 length: 15
CDR3 protein: CASSLGAVTNEKLFF

D gene: .
V gene: TRBV19
CDR3 length: 14
CDR3 protein: CASSTANSGNTIYF